These T cell receptor beta chains were read from a single sample in a study of blood T cell repertoires in COVID-19. The table came from immunoSEQ multiplex PCR; TCRdb's copy has only in-frame clones and leaves some out. The profile shows 150,000 to 200,000 clones, roughly 82% of them singletons. Sequenced material: PBMCs or T cells enriched from blood (not recorded which). These receptors were collected from a man over 45 who had recovered from COVID-19. Both conserved end residues are part of each CDR3. The D gene is left open where the match is weak. Rows give clone size only sometimes, using once, few, many, or a class for an expanded clone.

clone size: .
J gene: TRBJ1-3
V gene: TRBV11-2
D gene: .
CDR3 protein: CASSLDLQGGNTIYF
CDR3 DNA: TGTGCCAGCAGCTTAGATCTCCAGGGAGGAAACACCATATATTTT

clone size: .
J gene: TRBJ2-5
V gene: TRBV6-1
D gene: .
CDR3 protein: CASSEARILIETQYF
CDR3 DNA: TGTGCCAGCAGTGAAGCGCGCATCTTGATAGAGACCCAGTACTTC

clone size: .
J gene: TRBJ1-2
V gene: TRBV5-1
D gene: TRBD1
CDR3 protein: CASSSLRQGLENGYTF
CDR3 DNA: TGCGCCAGCAGCTCCCTCAGACAGGGATTAGAGAATGGCTACACCTTC

clone size: .
J gene: TRBJ1-1
V gene: TRBV7-3
D gene: .
CDR3 protein: CASSLQADTEAFF
CDR3 DNA: TGTGCCAGCAGCTTACAGGCTGACACTGAAGCTTTCTTT

clone size: .
J gene: TRBJ1-6
V gene: TRBV4-1
D gene: TRBD1
CDR3 protein: CASSQAWTGGRFKSPLHF
CDR3 DNA: TGCGCCAGCAGCCAAGCATGGACAGGTGGGAGATTTAAGTCACCCCTCCACTTT

clone size: .
J gene: TRBJ2-4
V gene: TRBV7-3
D gene: .
CDR3 protein: CASSLRRPLAKNIQYF
CDR3 DNA: TGTGCCAGCAGCTTAAGGCGGCCTCTAGCCAAAAACATTCAGTACTTC

clone size: .
J gene: TRBJ1-6
V gene: TRBV2
D gene: .
CDR3 protein: CASSDTSRPDNSPLHF
CDR3 DNA: TGTGCCAGCAGTGATACGAGCCGTCCGGATAATTCACCCCTCCACTTT

clone size: .
J gene: TRBJ2-7
V gene: TRBV12-3/TRBV12-4
D gene: .
CDR3 protein: CASSPTGRGEQYF
CDR3 DNA: TGTGCCAGCAGCCCTACAGGGCGGGGGGAGCAGTACTTC

clone size: .
J gene: TRBJ2-7
V gene: TRBV28
D gene: .
CDR3 protein: CASSTDRYEQYF
CDR3 DNA: TGTGCCAGCAGTACCGACAGGTACGAGCAGTACTTC

clone size: .
J gene: TRBJ1-4
V gene: TRBV28
D gene: .
CDR3 protein: CASSSKQGGNEKLFF
CDR3 DNA: TGTGCCAGCAGTTCTAAACAGGGTGGGAATGAAAAACTGTTTTTT

clone size: .
J gene: TRBJ1-2
V gene: TRBV9
D gene: .
CDR3 protein: CASSVELMGGGYTF
CDR3 DNA: TGTGCCAGCAGCGTGGAACTAATGGGTGGGGGCTACACCTTC

clone size: few
J gene: TRBJ2-3
V gene: TRBV28
D gene: .
CDR3 protein: CASRLTGTYGPDTQYF
CDR3 DNA: TGTGCCAGCAGGCTGACCGGGACTTACGGCCCAGATACGCAGTATTTT

clone size: few
J gene: TRBJ2-3
V gene: TRBV28
D gene: .
CDR3 protein: CASTSLAFRTDTQYF
CDR3 DNA: TGTGCCAGCACCTCGCTAGCGTTCCGCACAGATACGCAGTATTTT

clone size: few
J gene: TRBJ1-2
V gene: TRBV18
D gene: TRBD1
CDR3 protein: CASSPPRDRGPANYGYTF
CDR3 DNA: TGTGCCAGCTCACCACCGCGGGACAGGGGTCCAGCTAACTATGGCTACACCTTC

clone size: .
J gene: TRBJ1-5
V gene: TRBV30
D gene: TRBD1
CDR3 protein: CAWSTGVSSNQPQHF
CDR3 DNA: TGTGCCTGGAGTACAGGGGTAAGTAGCAATCAGCCCCAGCATTTT

clone size: .
J gene: TRBJ1-1
V gene: TRBV10-1
D gene: .
CDR3 protein: CASSENLQGATPNTEAFF
CDR3 DNA: TGCGCCAGCAGTGAGAATCTACAGGGCGCTACCCCTAACACTGAAGCTTTCTTT

clone size: .
J gene: TRBJ2-2
V gene: TRBV6-6
D gene: TRBD2
CDR3 protein: CASSPQPGLAGVATGELFF
CDR3 DNA: TGTGCCAGCAGTCCCCAACCGGGACTAGCGGGAGTTGCCACCGGGGAGCTGTTTTTT

clone size: .
J gene: TRBJ2-7
V gene: TRBV15
D gene: .
CDR3 protein: CATSHRTPYEQYF
CDR3 DNA: TGTGCCACCAGCCACAGGACCCCCTACGAGCAGTACTTC

clone size: few
J gene: TRBJ2-1
V gene: TRBV28
D gene: .
CDR3 protein: CASSSDSDNEQFF
CDR3 DNA: TGTGCCAGCAGTTCGGACTCCGACAATGAGCAGTTCTTC

clone size: .
J gene: TRBJ1-5
V gene: TRBV6-5
D gene: .
CDR3 protein: CASNREIGQPQHF
CDR3 DNA: TGTGCCAGCAACAGGGAGATAGGGCAGCCCCAGCATTTT

clone size: .
J gene: TRBJ1-1
V gene: TRBV19
D gene: .
CDR3 protein: CASRPTGMDTEAFF
CDR3 DNA: TGTGCCAGTAGACCCACAGGGATGGACACTGAAGCTTTCTTT

clone size: .
J gene: TRBJ1-2
V gene: TRBV7-9
D gene: .
CDR3 protein: CASSLDSYYGYTF
CDR3 DNA: TGTGCCAGCAGTTTGGACAGTTACTATGGCTACACCTTC

clone size: .
J gene: TRBJ2-7
V gene: TRBV6-1
D gene: TRBD1
CDR3 protein: CASSEVGTGDEQYF
CDR3 DNA: TGTGCCAGCAGTGAAGTCGGGACAGGGGACGAGCAGTACTTC

clone size: .
J gene: TRBJ2-7
V gene: TRBV7-9
D gene: TRBD1
CDR3 protein: CASTPDRVVGEQYF
CDR3 DNA: TGTGCCAGCACCCCCGACAGGGTGGTCGGGGAGCAGTACTTC

clone size: .
J gene: TRBJ2-1
V gene: TRBV3-1/TRBV3-2
D gene: TRBD2
CDR3 protein: CASSPTYSASGVVIEQFF
CDR3 DNA: TGTGCCAGCAGCCCAACTTACTCGGCTAGCGGGGTTGTGATTGAGCAGTTCTTC

clone size: .
J gene: TRBJ2-7
V gene: TRBV28
D gene: .
CDR3 protein: CASSRVGYEQYF
CDR3 DNA: TGTGCCAGCAGCCGTGTCGGCTACGAGCAGTACTTC

clone size: .
J gene: TRBJ2-2
V gene: TRBV10-3
D gene: .
CDR3 protein: CATRAAGPSDNTGELFF
CDR3 DNA: TGTGCCACCCGGGCGGCGGGGCCTAGCGACAACACCGGGGAGCTGTTTTTT

clone size: .
J gene: TRBJ1-5
V gene: TRBV12-3/TRBV12-4
D gene: .
CDR3 protein: CASSFSSNQPQHF
CDR3 DNA: TGTGCCAGCAGTTTTAGCAGCAATCAGCCCCAGCATTTT

clone size: .
J gene: TRBJ1-5
V gene: TRBV12-3/TRBV12-4
D gene: TRBD1
CDR3 protein: CASSPTGGQPQHF
CDR3 DNA: TGTGCCAGCAGTCCTACAGGGGGTCAGCCCCAGCATTTT

clone size: .
J gene: TRBJ2-1
V gene: TRBV27
D gene: .
CDR3 protein: CASSSSQGSSYNEQFF
CDR3 DNA: TGTGCCAGCAGTTCATCCCAGGGGAGCTCCTACAATGAGCAGTTCTTC

clone size: .
J gene: TRBJ1-1
V gene: TRBV6-5
D gene: TRBD1
CDR3 protein: CASQNVPGQAEAFF
CDR3 DNA: TGTGCCAGCCAAAATGTGCCAGGACAGGCTGAAGCTTTCTTT

clone size: few
J gene: TRBJ1-1
V gene: TRBV2
D gene: .
CDR3 protein: CASREEGWTEAFF
CDR3 DNA: TGTGCCAGCAGGGAGGAGGGCTGGACTGAAGCTTTCTTT

clone size: .
J gene: TRBJ2-2
V gene: TRBV6-5
D gene: .
CDR3 protein: CASSYQGMSTGELFF
CDR3 DNA: TGTGCCAGCAGTTACCAGGGTATGAGCACCGGGGAGCTGTTTTTT

clone size: .
J gene: TRBJ1-1
V gene: TRBV5-4
D gene: .
CDR3 protein: CASSLGRSASNTEAFF
CDR3 DNA: TGTGCCAGCAGCTTGGGGAGGTCCGCATCGAACACTGAAGCTTTCTTT

clone size: .
J gene: TRBJ1-6
V gene: TRBV6-1
D gene: .
CDR3 protein: CASSEAQGLSPLHF
CDR3 DNA: TGTGCCAGCAGTGAAGCGCAGGGTCTATCACCCCTCCACTTT

clone size: .
J gene: TRBJ1-1
V gene: TRBV7-9
D gene: .
CDR3 protein: CASSSPPEDRPNTEAFF
CDR3 DNA: TGTGCCAGCAGCTCCCCCCCCGAGGACAGACCGAACACTGAAGCTTTCTTT

clone size: .
J gene: TRBJ2-2
V gene: TRBV29-1
D gene: .
CDR3 protein: CSVKQITGELFF
CDR3 DNA: TGCAGCGTTAAACAGATCACCGGGGAGCTGTTTTTT

clone size: .
J gene: TRBJ2-7
V gene: TRBV6-5
D gene: .
CDR3 protein: CASSYAGQLYEQYF
CDR3 DNA: TGTGCCAGCAGTTACGCCGGACAGCTATACGAGCAGTACTTC

clone size: once
J gene: TRBJ1-2
V gene: TRBV4-1
D gene: TRBD1
CDR3 protein: CASSQLSQGGHGYTF
CDR3 DNA: TGCGCCAGCAGCCAACTGTCTCAGGGGGGTCATGGCTACACCTTC

clone size: .
J gene: TRBJ2-7
V gene: TRBV30
D gene: .
CDR3 protein: CAWTGRASYEQYF
CDR3 DNA: TGTGCCTGGACGGGCAGGGCGTCCTACGAGCAGTACTTC

clone size: .
J gene: TRBJ2-6
V gene: TRBV9
D gene: .
CDR3 protein: CASSPYSGANVLTF
CDR3 DNA: TGTGCCAGCAGCCCTTACTCTGGGGCCAACGTCCTGACTTTC

clone size: .
J gene: TRBJ1-5
V gene: TRBV2
D gene: .
CDR3 protein: CASSDLGQKYQPQHF
CDR3 DNA: TGTGCCAGCAGTGATTTAGGACAGAAGTATCAGCCCCAGCATTTT

clone size: .
J gene: TRBJ1-4
V gene: TRBV7-8
D gene: .
CDR3 protein: CASSSTVATNEKLFF
CDR3 DNA: TGTGCCAGCAGCTCAACGGTGGCAACTAATGAAAAACTGTTTTTT

clone size: once
J gene: TRBJ2-1
V gene: TRBV16
D gene: .
CDR3 protein: CASSPQIRDTAYNEQFF
CDR3 DNA: TGTGCCAGCAGCCCTCAAATTCGGGACACCGCATACAATGAGCAGTTCTTC

clone size: .
J gene: TRBJ1-6
V gene: TRBV7-2
D gene: TRBD1
CDR3 protein: CASSQTGRSYNSPLHF
CDR3 DNA: TGTGCCAGCAGCCAGACAGGGAGATCCTATAATTCACCCCTCCACTTT

clone size: .
J gene: TRBJ1-2
V gene: TRBV27
D gene: .
CDR3 protein: CASSLHYRSGYTF
CDR3 DNA: TGTGCCAGCAGTCTTCATTACAGGTCTGGCTACACCTTC

clone size: once
J gene: TRBJ2-1
V gene: TRBV18
D gene: TRBD2
CDR3 protein: CASSPMRGGGNNEQFF
CDR3 DNA: TGTGCCAGCTCACCAATGCGGGGGGGCGGAAACAATGAGCAGTTCTTC

clone size: .
J gene: TRBJ2-7
V gene: TRBV19
D gene: TRBD2
CDR3 protein: CASSIDLLAGGYEQYF
CDR3 DNA: TGTGCCAGTAGTATAGATTTGCTAGCGGGGGGCTACGAGCAGTACTTC

clone size: .
J gene: TRBJ2-5
V gene: TRBV9
D gene: TRBD2
CDR3 protein: CASSPTLAGEAETQYF
CDR3 DNA: TGTGCCAGCAGCCCCACCCTAGCGGGAGAAGCAGAGACCCAGTACTTC

clone size: .
J gene: TRBJ1-2
V gene: TRBV29-1
D gene: TRBD1
CDR3 protein: CSVPDQTGLDGYTF
CDR3 DNA: TGCAGCGTTCCCGACCAGACAGGGCTGGATGGCTACACCTTC

clone size: .
J gene: TRBJ1-5
V gene: TRBV5-1
D gene: .
CDR3 protein: CASSPAGTINQPQHF
CDR3 DNA: TGCGCCAGCAGTCCCGCGGGTACAATCAATCAGCCCCAGCATTTT

clone size: .
J gene: TRBJ2-3
V gene: TRBV2
D gene: TRBD2
CDR3 protein: CASSSGSTDTQYF
CDR3 DNA: TGTGCCAGCTCTAGCGGCAGCACAGATACGCAGTATTTT

clone size: .
J gene: TRBJ2-1
V gene: TRBV7-9
D gene: .
CDR3 protein: CASSLYAGNNEQFF
CDR3 DNA: TGTGCCAGCAGCTTATACGCGGGAAACAATGAGCAGTTCTTC

clone size: .
J gene: TRBJ2-7
V gene: TRBV7-2
D gene: TRBD1
CDR3 protein: CASSYPQGYEQYF
CDR3 DNA: TGTGCCAGCAGCTACCCACAGGGGTACGAGCAGTACTTC

clone size: once
J gene: TRBJ2-7
V gene: TRBV29-1
D gene: TRBD2
CDR3 protein: CSVRERLAGLGYEQYF
CDR3 DNA: TGCAGCGTCCGGGAGAGACTAGCGGGACTAGGGTACGAGCAGTACTTC

clone size: once
J gene: TRBJ2-7
V gene: TRBV28
D gene: TRBD1
CDR3 protein: CANRQQGSDEQYF
CDR3 DNA: TGTGCCAACCGTCAACAGGGGAGCGACGAGCAGTACTTC

clone size: few
J gene: TRBJ2-2
V gene: TRBV7-9
D gene: TRBD2
CDR3 protein: CASSFTAGGSAGELFF
CDR3 DNA: TGTGCCAGCAGCTTCACAGCGGGGGGCAGCGCCGGGGAGCTGTTTTTT

clone size: .
J gene: TRBJ1-3
V gene: TRBV14
D gene: .
CDR3 protein: CASRKTGLGLPFF
CDR3 DNA: TGTGCCAGCAGAAAGACAGGACTGGGCCTTCCTTTTTTT